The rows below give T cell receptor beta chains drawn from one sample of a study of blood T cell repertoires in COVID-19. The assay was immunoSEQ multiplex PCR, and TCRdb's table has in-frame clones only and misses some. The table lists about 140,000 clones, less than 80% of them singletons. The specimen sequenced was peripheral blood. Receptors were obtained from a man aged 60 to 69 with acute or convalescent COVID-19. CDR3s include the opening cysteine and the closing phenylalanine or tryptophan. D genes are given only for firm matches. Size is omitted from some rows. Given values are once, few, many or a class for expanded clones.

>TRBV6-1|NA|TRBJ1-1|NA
TGTGCCAGCAGTGAAGCTTCAGTGAACACTGAAGCTTTCTTT
CASSEASVNTEAFF
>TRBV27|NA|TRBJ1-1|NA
TGTGCCAGCAGTCCCCGGGGTGGGGGTCCGGGAGGCACTGAAGCTTTCTTT
CASSPRGGGPGGTEAFF
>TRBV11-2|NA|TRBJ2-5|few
TGTGCCAGCAGCACCGGGACAAAGTCCCTGGAGACCCAGTACTTC
CASSTGTKSLETQYF
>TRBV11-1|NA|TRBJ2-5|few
TGTGCCAGCAGCTCGGAAGAGACCCAGTACTTC
CASSSEETQYF
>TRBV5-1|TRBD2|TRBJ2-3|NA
TGCGCCAGCAGCTCCGGACTAGCGGGGCTAACAGATACGCAGTATTTT
CASSSGLAGLTDTQYF
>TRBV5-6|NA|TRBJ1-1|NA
TGTGCCAGCAGCTTGAGGAGGGGACCCCGGAATACTGAAGCTTTCTTT
CASSLRRGPRNTEAFF
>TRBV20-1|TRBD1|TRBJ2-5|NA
TGCAGTGCTAGTTACAGGGGATTGGAGACCCAGTACTTC
CSASYRGLETQYF
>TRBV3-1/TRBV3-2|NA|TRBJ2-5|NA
TGTGCCAGCAGCCAAGATCTGCCGGGAGACCAAGAGACCCAGTACTTC
CASSQDLPGDQETQYF
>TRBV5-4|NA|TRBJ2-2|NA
TGTGCCAGCAGCGCGGACCCCGGGACAAACACCGGGGAGCTGTTTTTT
CASSADPGTNTGELFF
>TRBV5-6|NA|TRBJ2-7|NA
TGTGCCAGCAGCTTGGCAGGGCGGCGCGAGCAGTACTTC
CASSLAGRREQYF
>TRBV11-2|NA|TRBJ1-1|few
TGTGCCAGCAGCTTAGTGGCGAACACTGAAGCTTTCTTT
CASSLVANTEAFF
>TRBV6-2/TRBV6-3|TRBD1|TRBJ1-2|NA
TGTGCCAGCAGTTTGACAGGGGGTGGCTACACCTTC
CASSLTGGGYTF
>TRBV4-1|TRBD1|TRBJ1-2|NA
TGCGCCAGCAGCCAAACCGGGACAGAGAACTATGGCTACACCTTC
CASSQTGTENYGYTF
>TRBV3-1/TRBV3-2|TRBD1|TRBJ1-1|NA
TGTGCCAGCAGCTACAGGGGGTTGGAAGCTTTCTTT
CASSYRGLEAFF
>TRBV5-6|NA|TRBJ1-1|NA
TGTGCCAGCAGCTTCCGGCGGTTGAACACTGAAGCTTTCTTT
CASSFRRLNTEAFF
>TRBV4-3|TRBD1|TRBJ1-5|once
TGCGCCAGCAGCCAAGAATCCGGGACAGGGAATCAGCCCCAGCATTTT
CASSQESGTGNQPQHF
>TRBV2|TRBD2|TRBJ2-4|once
TGTGCCAGCAAGCCTAGCGGAGTTGCTACCAAAAACATTCAGTACTTC
CASKPSGVATKNIQYF
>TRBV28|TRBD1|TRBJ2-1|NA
TGTGCCAGCAGTAAGCCGAACAGGGGGAATGAGCAGTTCTTC
CASSKPNRGNEQFF
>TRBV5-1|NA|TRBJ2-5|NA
TGCGCCAGCAGCTCGAGTGAGTTGCGTTCCCGAGAGACCCAGTACTTC
CASSSSELRSRETQYF
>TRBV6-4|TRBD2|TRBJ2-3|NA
TGTGCCAGCAGTGCCCAGACTAGCCAAACAGATACGCAGTATTTT
CASSAQTSQTDTQYF
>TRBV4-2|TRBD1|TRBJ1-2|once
TGTGCCAGCAGCCAAGCCGGGACAGGGGTCGGCTATGGCTACACCTTC
CASSQAGTGVGYGYTF
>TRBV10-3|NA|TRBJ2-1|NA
TGTGCCATCAGTGATATCATTCGGAGCTCCTACAATGAGCAGTTCTTC
CAISDIIRSSYNEQFF
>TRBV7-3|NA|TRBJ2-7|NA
TGTGCCAGCAGCCTTAGTACTCCCTCCTACGAGCAGTACTTC
CASSLSTPSYEQYF
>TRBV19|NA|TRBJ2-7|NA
TGTGCCAGTAGTATCCAGGGGCACGAGCAGTACTTC
CASSIQGHEQYF
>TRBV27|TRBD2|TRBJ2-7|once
TGTGCCAGCAGCCAGAGCGGGGGTGTGCAGTACTTC
CASSQSGGVQYF
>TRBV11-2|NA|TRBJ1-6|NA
TGTGCCAGCAGCCCCCCCTCCTTAAGCGGGACCCTCCACTTT
CASSPPSLSGTLHF
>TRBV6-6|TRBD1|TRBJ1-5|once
TGTGCCAGCAGTCCGCAAACAGGGGCTGGGGATCAGCCCCAGCATTTT
CASSPQTGAGDQPQHF
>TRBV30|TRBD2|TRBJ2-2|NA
TGTGCCTGGAAAGGGGGGACTAGCGGTACGAACACCGGGGAGCTGTTTTTT
CAWKGGTSGTNTGELFF
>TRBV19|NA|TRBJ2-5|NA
TGTGCCAGCCGGGGGTTAGAGACCCAGTACTTC
CASRGLETQYF
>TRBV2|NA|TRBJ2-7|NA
TGTGCTACAGGCTACGAGCAGTACTTC
CATGYEQYF
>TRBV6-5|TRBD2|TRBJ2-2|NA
TGTGCCAGCAGCCAGGAGCGGGGCACCGGGGAGCTGTTTTTT
CASSQERGTGELFF
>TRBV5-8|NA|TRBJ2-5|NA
TGTGCCAGCAGCGCCGGAGGGACCCAGTACTTC
CASSAGGTQYF
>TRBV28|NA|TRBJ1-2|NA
TGTGCCAGCAGTTTAGCAGGGATAGAAGGCTACACCTTC
CASSLAGIEGYTF
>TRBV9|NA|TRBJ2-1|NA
TGTGCCAGCAGCGCGCCGACCGAGACTAAGCAGTTCTTC
CASSAPTETKQFF
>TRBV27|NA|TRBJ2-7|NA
TGTGCCAGCAGTTTAGGCTCCCAGGGAGGCGAGCAGTACTTC
CASSLGSQGGEQYF
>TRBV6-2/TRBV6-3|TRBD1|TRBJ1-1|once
TGTGCCAGCAGTTACTCCGGGGACAGCACTGAAGCTTTCTTT
CASSYSGDSTEAFF
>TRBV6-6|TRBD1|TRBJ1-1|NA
TGTGCCAGCGGAATACAGGGGCAGGGCACTGAAGCTTTCTTT
CASGIQGQGTEAFF
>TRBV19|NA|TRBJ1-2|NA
TGTGCCAGTAGTATTGGTACAGGGAGTGTGTATGGCTACACCTTC
CASSIGTGSVYGYTF
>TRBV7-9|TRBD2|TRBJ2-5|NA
TGTGCCAGCAGCTTAGGACCGGGACTAGCGGGAGGTCTGACCCAGTACTTC
CASSLGPGLAGGLTQYF
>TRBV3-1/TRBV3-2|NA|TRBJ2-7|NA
TGTGCCAGCAGCCAACTCAGGGGCGAGCAGTACTTC
CASSQLRGEQYF